The TCR beta chain under discussion was sequenced for a study of identical twins. Study-wide findings and caveats: Cord blood's abundant beta clonotypes had fewer insertions, unlike memory repertoires.

TCRdb processed the 5' RACE reads anew with MiXCR; each CDR3 protein has one entry. Seen here are fewer than 250,000 distinct CDR3 sequences, approximately 7.9% observed once, and the top ten hold more than 5%. CDR1 LGHDT and CDR2 YNNKEL come from the germline V gene (reference sequence). The length of the CDR3 is 18 residues. Trimming cost V 3 bases and J 2 bases, with 20 bases left between them. This clonotype has only a few counts. The antigen is unknown. These data were likewise used in another study, on yellow fever vaccine responses in identical twins.

This chain joins TRBV3-1 and TRBJ2-1; possibly TRBD1 for D (7 bases). The sample consisted of CD8+ T cells sorted from blood. The receptor comes from a woman between 18 and 30 years old in good health. For the CDR3, the DNA is TGTGCCAGCAGCCAGCGGAGGGGGCATCAGAGTCCCTACAATGAGCAGTTCTTC. It encodes CASSQRRGHQSPYNEQFF.